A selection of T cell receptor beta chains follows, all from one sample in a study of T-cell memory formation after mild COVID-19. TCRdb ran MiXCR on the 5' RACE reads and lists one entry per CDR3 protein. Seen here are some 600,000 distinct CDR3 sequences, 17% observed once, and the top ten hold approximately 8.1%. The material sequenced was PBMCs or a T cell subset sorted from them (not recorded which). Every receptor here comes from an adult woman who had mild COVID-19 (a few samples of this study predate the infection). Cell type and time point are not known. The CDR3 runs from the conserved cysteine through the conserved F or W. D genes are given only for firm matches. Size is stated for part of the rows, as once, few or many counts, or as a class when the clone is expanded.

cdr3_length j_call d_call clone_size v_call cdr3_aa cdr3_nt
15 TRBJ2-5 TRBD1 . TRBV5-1 CASSPGTVPKQTQYF TGCGCCAGCAGCCCTGGGACAGTCCCCAAGCAGACCCAGTACTTC
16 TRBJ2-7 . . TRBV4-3 CASSQEAPLAFYEQYF TGCGCCAGCAGCCAAGAGGCTCCCCTTGCCTTCTACGAGCAGTACTTC
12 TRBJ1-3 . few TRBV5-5 CASSDQWDTIYF TGTGCCAGCAGCGACCAGTGGGACACCATATATTTT
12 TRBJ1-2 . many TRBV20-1 CSARVQAGGYTF TGCAGTGCTAGAGTTCAGGCAGGTGGCTACACCTTC
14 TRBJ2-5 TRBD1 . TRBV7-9 CASSWDREGETQYF TGTGCCAGCAGCTGGGACAGGGAAGGAGAGACCCAGTACTTC
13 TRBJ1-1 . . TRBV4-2 CASSQDLGPEAFF TGTGCCAGCAGCCAAGACCTGGGACCTGAAGCTTTCTTT
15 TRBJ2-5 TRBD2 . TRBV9 CASSVAPSGRGTQYF TGTGCCAGCAGCGTAGCTCCTAGCGGGAGAGGGACCCAGTACTTC
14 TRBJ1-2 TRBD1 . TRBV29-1 CSAQSTGDDYGYTF TGCAGCGCTCAGTCTACAGGGGATGACTATGGCTACACCTTC
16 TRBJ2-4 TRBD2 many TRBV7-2 CASSDRTSGPGNIQYF TGTGCCAGCAGCGACCGGACTAGCGGGCCTGGAAACATTCAGTACTTC
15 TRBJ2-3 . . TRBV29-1 CSVVPGHATTDTQYF TGCAGCGTTGTTCCGGGACATGCAACCACAGATACGCAGTATTTT
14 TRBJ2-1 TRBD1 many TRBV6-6 CASSGQASYNEQFF TGTGCCAGCAGTGGACAGGCGTCCTACAATGAGCAGTTCTTC
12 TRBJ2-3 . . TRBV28 CASTSGVDTQYF TGTGCCAGCACCAGCGGCGTGGATACGCAGTATTTT
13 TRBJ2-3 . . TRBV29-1 CSVVGGGADTQYF TGCAGCGTTGTAGGGGGTGGGGCAGATACGCAGTATTTT
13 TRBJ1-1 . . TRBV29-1 CSGGPTGSAEAFF TGTAGCGGGGGGCCAACAGGGTCAGCTGAAGCTTTCTTT
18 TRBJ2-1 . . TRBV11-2 CASSLDNWGGSSYNEQFF TGTGCCAGCAGCTTAGATAATTGGGGCGGTAGCTCCTACAATGAGCAGTTCTTC
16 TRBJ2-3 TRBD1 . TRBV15 CATSSFGTGGLDTQYF TGTGCCACCAGCAGTTTTGGGACAGGGGGCTTGGATACGCAGTATTTT
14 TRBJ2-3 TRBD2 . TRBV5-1 CASSISGGPDTQYF TGCGCCAGCAGCATTAGCGGGGGTCCCGATACGCAGTATTTT
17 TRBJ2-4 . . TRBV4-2 CASSQYLEAGAKNIQYF TGTGCCAGCAGCCAATACCTAGAGGCGGGAGCCAAAAACATTCAGTACTTC
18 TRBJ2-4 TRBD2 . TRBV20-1 CSAREGGPGLATRNIQYF TGCAGTGCTAGAGAAGGGGGCCCGGGACTAGCGACGAGAAACATTCAGTACTTC
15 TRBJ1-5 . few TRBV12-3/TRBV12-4 CASCPGPHSNQPQHF TGTGCCAGCTGTCCGGGACCGCATAGCAATCAGCCCCAGCATTTT
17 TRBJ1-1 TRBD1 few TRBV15 CATSRDPVQGKKAEAFF TGTGCCACCAGCAGAGATCCTGTACAGGGGAAGAAGGCTGAAGCTTTCTTT
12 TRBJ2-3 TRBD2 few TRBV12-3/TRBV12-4 CASSTGTSGQYF TGTGCCAGCAGTACTGGGACTAGCGGGCAGTATTTT
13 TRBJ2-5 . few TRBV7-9 CASSFGREETQYF TGTGCCAGCAGCTTTGGAAGGGAAGAGACCCAGTACTTC
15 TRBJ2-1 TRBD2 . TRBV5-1 CASSAGLTSYNEQFF TGCGCCAGCAGCGCGGGACTAACTTCCTACAATGAGCAGTTCTTC
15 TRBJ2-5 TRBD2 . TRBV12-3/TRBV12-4 CASTVGASGRETQYF TGTGCCAGCACCGTAGGGGCTAGCGGGAGAGAGACCCAGTACTTC
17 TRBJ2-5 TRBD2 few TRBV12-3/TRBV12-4 CASSPRLAGVIQETQYF TGTGCCAGCAGTCCACGACTAGCGGGGGTCATTCAAGAGACCCAGTACTTC
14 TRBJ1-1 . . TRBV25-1 CASSEFLGREEAFF TGTGCCAGCAGTGAATTTCTAGGCAGGGAAGAAGCTTTCTTT
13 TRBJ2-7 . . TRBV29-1 CSVFPGDTGEQYF TGCAGCGTTTTTCCGGGCGACACGGGGGAGCAGTACTTC
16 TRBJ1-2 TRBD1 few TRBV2 CASGGTALLANYGYTF TGTGCCAGCGGAGGGACAGCCTTGCTAGCTAACTATGGCTACACCTTC
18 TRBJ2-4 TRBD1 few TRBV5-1 CASSPRGLLELAKNIQYF TGCGCCAGCAGCCCCAGGGGGCTTCTGGAATTAGCCAAAAACATTCAGTACTTC
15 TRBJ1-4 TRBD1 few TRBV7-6 CASSLGAGGVEKLFF TGTGCCAGCAGCTTAGGGGCAGGGGGCGTTGAAAAACTGTTTTTT
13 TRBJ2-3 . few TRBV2 CASVRDRTDTQYF TGTGCCAGCGTCCGGGACCGTACAGATACGCAGTATTTT
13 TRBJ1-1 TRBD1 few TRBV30 CAWTGQGHTEAFF TGTGCCTGGACCGGACAGGGGCACACTGAAGCTTTCTTT
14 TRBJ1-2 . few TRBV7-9 CASSLVILNYGYTF TGTGCCAGCAGCTTGGTAATCCTTAACTATGGCTACACCTTC
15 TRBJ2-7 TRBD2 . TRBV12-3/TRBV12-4 CASSPVAGVRYEQYF TGTGCCAGCAGTCCGGTAGCGGGAGTTAGGTACGAGCAGTACTTC
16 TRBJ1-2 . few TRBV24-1 CATSDTGTKANYGYTF TGTGCCACCAGTGATACCGGGACAAAAGCTAACTATGGCTACACCTTC
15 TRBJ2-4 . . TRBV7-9 CASSQGQRGYNIQYF TGTGCCAGCAGCCAGGGACAGCGGGGGTATAACATTCAGTACTTC
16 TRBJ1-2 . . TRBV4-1 CASSQPGRGLVYGYTF TGCGCCAGCAGCCAACCCGGACGGGGGCTGGTCTATGGCTACACCTTC
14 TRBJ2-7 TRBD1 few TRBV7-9 CASSPYTGEYEQYF TGTGCCAGCAGCCCATACACAGGGGAATACGAGCAGTACTTC
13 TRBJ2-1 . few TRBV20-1 CSACRDNANEQFF TGCAGTGCTTGCCGGGACAATGCCAATGAGCAGTTCTTC
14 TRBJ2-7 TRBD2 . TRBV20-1 CSARLGLTPYEQYF TGCAGTGCTAGGTTGGGACTAACCCCCTACGAGCAGTACTTC
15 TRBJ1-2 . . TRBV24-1 CATSDGALGNYGYTF TGTGCCACCAGTGATGGGGCCCTAGGGAACTATGGCTACACCTTC
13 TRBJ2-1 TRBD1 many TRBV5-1 CASSGQGTGEQFF TGCGCCAGCTCTGGACAGGGAACGGGTGAGCAGTTCTTC
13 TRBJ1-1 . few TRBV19 CASSITKNTEAFF TGTGCCAGTAGTATAACGAAGAACACTGAAGCTTTCTTT
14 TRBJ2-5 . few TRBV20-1 CSATPGATQETQYF TGCAGTGCCACTCCTGGGGCAACGCAAGAGACCCAGTACTTC
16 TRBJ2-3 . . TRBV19 CASNPNGRGDTDTQYF TGTGCCAGTAACCCCAACGGGCGGGGTGACACAGATACGCAGTATTTT
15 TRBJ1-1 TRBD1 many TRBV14 CASSQEIHRGGEAFF TGTGCCAGCAGCCAAGAAATCCACAGGGGAGGTGAAGCTTTCTTT
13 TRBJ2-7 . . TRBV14 CASSPWLSSEQYF TGTGCCAGCAGCCCCTGGTTGAGTAGCGAGCAGTACTTC
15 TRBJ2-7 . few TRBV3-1 CASSQEAALNYEQYF TGTGCCAGCAGCCAAGAGGCCGCTTTAAACTACGAGCAGTACTTC
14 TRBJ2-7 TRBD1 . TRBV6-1 CASQTGGQGNEQYF TGTGCCAGTCAGACAGGGGGACAGGGAAACGAGCAGTACTTC
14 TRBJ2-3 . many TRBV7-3 CASSLRGWADTQYF TGTGCCAGCAGCCTCCGGGGTTGGGCAGATACGCAGTATTTT
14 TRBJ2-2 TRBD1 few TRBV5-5 CASSGGQPTGELFF TGTGCCAGCAGCGGGGGACAGCCCACCGGGGAGCTGTTTTTT
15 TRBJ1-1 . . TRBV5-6 CASSLGWTANTEAFF TGTGCCAGCAGCTTGGGCTGGACGGCGAACACTGAAGCTTTCTTT